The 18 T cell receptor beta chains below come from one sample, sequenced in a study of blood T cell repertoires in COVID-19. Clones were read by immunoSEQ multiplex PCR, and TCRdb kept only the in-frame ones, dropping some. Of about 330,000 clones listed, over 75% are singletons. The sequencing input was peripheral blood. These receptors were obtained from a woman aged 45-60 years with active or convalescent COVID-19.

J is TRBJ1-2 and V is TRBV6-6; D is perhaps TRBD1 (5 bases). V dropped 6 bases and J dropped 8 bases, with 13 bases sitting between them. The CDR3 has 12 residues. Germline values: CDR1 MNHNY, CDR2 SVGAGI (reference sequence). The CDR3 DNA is TGTGCCAGCAGCCCGACTCCAGGGGGCTACACCTTC. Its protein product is CASSPTPGGYTF.

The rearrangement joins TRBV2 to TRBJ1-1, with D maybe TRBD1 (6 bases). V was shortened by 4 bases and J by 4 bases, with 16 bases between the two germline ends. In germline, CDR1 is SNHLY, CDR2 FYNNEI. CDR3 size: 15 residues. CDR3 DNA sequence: TGTGCCAGCAGTGGGGCGGGGGGCGCGAGCACTGAAGCTTTCTTT. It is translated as CASSGAGGASTEAFF.

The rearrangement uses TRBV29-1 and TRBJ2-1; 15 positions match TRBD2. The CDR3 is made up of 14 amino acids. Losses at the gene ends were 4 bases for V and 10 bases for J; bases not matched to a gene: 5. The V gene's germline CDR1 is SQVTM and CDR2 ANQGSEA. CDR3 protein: CSVVGLAGGWEQFF. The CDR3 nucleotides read TGCAGCGTTGTGGGACTAGCGGGAGGCTGGGAGCAGTTCTTC.

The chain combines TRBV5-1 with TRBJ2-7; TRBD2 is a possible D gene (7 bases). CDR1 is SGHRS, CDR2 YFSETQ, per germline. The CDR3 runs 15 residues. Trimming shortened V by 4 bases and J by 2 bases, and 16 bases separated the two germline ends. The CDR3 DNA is TGCGCCAGCAGCCGAAGCGGGACATACCCCTACGAGCAGTACTTC. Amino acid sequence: CASSRSGTYPYEQYF.

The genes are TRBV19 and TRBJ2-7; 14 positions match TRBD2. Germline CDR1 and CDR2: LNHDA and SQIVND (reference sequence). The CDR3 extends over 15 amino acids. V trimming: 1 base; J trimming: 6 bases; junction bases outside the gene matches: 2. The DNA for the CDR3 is TGTGCCAGTAGTATAGCCGGGACTAGCGGGAGCGAGCAGTACTTC. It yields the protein CASSIAGTSGSEQYF.

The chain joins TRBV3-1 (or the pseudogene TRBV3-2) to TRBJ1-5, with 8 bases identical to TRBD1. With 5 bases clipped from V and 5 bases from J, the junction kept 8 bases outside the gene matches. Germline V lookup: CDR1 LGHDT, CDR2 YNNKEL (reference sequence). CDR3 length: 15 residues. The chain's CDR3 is CASSLGQGRDQPQHF. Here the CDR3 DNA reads TGTGCCAGCAGCTTAGGACAGGGTAGAGATCAGCCCCAGCATTTT.

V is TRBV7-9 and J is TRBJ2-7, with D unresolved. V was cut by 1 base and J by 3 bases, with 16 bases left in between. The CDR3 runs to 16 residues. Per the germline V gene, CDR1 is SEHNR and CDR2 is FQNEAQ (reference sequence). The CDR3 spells CASSLGYGQVGYEQYF. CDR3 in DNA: TGTGCCAGCAGCTTAGGATACGGCCAGGTCGGCTACGAGCAGTACTTC. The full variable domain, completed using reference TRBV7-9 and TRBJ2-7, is DTGVSQNPRHKITKRGQNVTFRCDPISEHNRLYWYRQTLGQGPEFLTYFQNEAQLEKSRLLSDRFSAERPKGSFSTLEIQRTEQGDSAMYLCASSLGYGQVGYEQYFGPGTRLTVT.

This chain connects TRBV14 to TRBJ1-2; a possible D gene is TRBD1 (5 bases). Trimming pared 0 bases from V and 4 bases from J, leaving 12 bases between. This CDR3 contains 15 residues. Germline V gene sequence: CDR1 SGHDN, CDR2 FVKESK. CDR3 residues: CASSQEGGGIYGYTF. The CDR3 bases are TGTGCCAGCAGCCAAGAAGGCGGGGGAATCTATGGCTACACCTTC.

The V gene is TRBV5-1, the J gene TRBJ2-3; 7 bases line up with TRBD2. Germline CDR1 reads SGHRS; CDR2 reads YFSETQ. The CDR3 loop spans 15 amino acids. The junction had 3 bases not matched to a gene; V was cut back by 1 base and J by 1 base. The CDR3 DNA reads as TGCGCCAGCAGCTTGCCTAGCGGTGGCACAGATACGCAGTATTTT. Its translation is CASSLPSGGTDTQYF.

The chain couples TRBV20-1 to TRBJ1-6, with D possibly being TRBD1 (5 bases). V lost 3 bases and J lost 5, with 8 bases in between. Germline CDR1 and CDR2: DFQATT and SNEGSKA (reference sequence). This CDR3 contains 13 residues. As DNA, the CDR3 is TGCAGTGCTAGTAGGGGTAATAATTCACCCCTCCACTTT. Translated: CSASRGNNSPLHF.

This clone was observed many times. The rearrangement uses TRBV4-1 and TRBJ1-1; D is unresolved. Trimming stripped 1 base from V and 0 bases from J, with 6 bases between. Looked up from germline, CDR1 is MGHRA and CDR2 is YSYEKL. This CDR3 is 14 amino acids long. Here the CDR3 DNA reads TGCGCCAGCAGCCAAGGTCCGGTGAACACTGAAGCTTTCTTT. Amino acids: CASSQGPVNTEAFF.

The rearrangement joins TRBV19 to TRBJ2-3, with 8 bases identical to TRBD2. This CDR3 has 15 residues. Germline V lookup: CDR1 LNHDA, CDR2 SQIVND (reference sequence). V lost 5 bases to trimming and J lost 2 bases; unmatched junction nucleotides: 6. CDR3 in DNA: TGTGCCAGTAGTCGTAGCGGGGAAGACACAGATACGCAGTATTTT. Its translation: CASSRSGEDTDTQYF.

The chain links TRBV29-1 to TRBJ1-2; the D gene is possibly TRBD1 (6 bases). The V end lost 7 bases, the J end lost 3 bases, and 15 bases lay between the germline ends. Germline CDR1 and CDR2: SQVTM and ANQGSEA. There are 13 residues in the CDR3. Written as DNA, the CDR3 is TGCAGCGCAGACAGGTCAGGACACTATGGCTACACCTTC. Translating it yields CSADRSGHYGYTF.

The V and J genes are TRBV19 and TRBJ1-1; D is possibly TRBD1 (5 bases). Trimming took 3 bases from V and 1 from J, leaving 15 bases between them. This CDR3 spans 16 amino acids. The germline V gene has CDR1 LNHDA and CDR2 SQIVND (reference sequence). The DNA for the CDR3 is TGTGCCAGTAGTATCCACCCGGGACTGGGGAACACTGAAGCTTTCTTT. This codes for CASSIHPGLGNTEAFF.

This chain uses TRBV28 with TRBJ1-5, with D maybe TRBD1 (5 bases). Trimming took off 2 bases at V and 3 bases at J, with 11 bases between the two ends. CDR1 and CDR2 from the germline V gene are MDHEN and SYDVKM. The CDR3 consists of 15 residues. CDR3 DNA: TGTGCCAGCAGTTTACAGGGTTTGAACAATCAGCCCCAGCATTTT. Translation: CASSLQGLNNQPQHF. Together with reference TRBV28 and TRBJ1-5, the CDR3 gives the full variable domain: DVKVTQSSRYLVKRTGEKVFLECVQDMDHENMFWYRQDPGLGLRLIYFSYDVKMKEKGDIPEGYSVSREKKERFSLILESASTNQTSMYLCASSLQGLNNQPQHFGDGTRLSIL.

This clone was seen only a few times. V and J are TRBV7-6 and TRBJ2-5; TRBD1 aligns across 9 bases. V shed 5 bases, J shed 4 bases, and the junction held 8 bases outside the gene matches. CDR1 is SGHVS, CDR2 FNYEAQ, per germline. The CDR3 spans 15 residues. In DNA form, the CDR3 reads TGTGCCAGCAGCGTTACAGGGGGCGCGGGAGAGACCCAGTACTTC. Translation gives CASSVTGGAGETQYF.

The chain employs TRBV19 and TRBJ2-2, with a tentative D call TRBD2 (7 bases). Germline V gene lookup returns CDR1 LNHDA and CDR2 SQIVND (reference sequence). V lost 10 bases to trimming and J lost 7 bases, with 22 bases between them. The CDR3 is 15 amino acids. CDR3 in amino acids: CATSGGYRAGGELFF. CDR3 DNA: TGTGCCACCTCCGGGGGGTACAGGGCTGGCGGGGAGCTGTTTTTT.

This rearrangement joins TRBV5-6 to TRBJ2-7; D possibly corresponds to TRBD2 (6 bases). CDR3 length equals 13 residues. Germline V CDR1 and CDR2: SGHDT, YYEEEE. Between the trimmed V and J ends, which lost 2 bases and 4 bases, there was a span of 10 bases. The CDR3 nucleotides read TGTGCCAGCAGCTTAGAACTAGCATACGAGCAGTACTTC. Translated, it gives CASSLELAYEQYF.